This T cell receptor (beta chain) was identified during a study of blood T cell repertoires in COVID-19 (dated by TCRdb to 2018 to 2021). About the full investigation: Samples from collaborators originated in the United States, Italy and Spain and spanned both the acute and convalescent phases of COVID-19. Deeply sampled blood TCRbeta repertoires from subjects exposed to, actively infected with, or recovered from COVID-19 were included in the dataset. Samples came from the ongoing ImmuneRACE study (first 160 participants) plus 1,254 subjects from 6 global collaborators. A freely available public database, intended as a resource for researchers studying the immune response to SARS-CoV-2, is where the repertoires were released. Where HLA class I and class II types were available, the types were taken from metadata supplied by the sample provider, not from assay-based typing. Nearly every sample came with metadata listing a de-identified subject ID, COVID-19 status, age in years and sex. The prospective study material was composed of cDNA or gDNA derived from T cells, B-cell-depleted T cells, or PBMCs.

Whole blood was collected in K2EDTA tubes by collaborating institutions according to the institutions' own protocols. For TCRbeta analysis, collaborators shipped samples in one of three forms: frozen whole blood, isolated PBMCs, or DNA extracted from either of those sample types. The germline V end is reduced by 7 bases and the J end by 4 bases; junction bases left unmatched: 8. From a lookup of the germline V gene, CDR1 and CDR2 are SGHRS and YFSETQ. The CDR3 runs 15 amino acids, cysteine and phenylalanine included. Only the CDR3 DNA stays, 45 bases, in frame from base 1. TCRbeta CDR3 regions were amplified from genomic DNA by means of the immunoSEQ Assay, a bias-controlled multiplex PCR. Concerning the study's data processing: Nucleated cell counts per sample were estimated from amplification of reference gene primers within the assay. Sequence reads were collapsed and filtered to measure the absolute abundance of every unique TCRbeta CDR3 rearrangement. Productive Simpson clonality was computed per sample as the square root of Simpson's diversity index over productive rearrangements. In its TCRdb copy, this immuneACCESS table keeps in-frame sequences only and misses some clones. Where compared with another copy, unresolved V genes explain less than half of these, and the others have no known cause. V and J calls and clone size come straight from that table; D and trimming were deduced from the DNA. The sample table shows some 200,000 clones, and around 84% are seen once. The top ten hold around 4.5% of the sample.

The study at large found these results: Clinical and demographic metadata were provided uncurated, with the amount varying by source and participant.

A note on this clone: The clone's antigen remains unknown. Base quality data are lacking; no much larger clone is found one base away.

The clonotype originates from a man over 45 with acute or convalescent COVID-19. The sequence links TRBV5-1 to TRBJ2-5, and 12 junctional nucleotides match TRBD1. Sequencing used peripheral blood. The sequence in DNA is TGCGCCAGCGGCCCCGGGACAGGGGGCGGAGAGACCCAGTACTTC. This translates into CASGPGTGGGETQYF. Reference TRBV5-1 and TRBJ2-5 genes cover what lies past the CDR3, so the full variable domain is KAGVTQTPRYLIKTRGQQVTLSCSPISGHRSVSWYQQTPGQGLQFLFEYFSETQRNKGNFPGRFSGRQFSNSRSEMNVSTLELGDSALYLCASGPGTGGGETQYFGPGTRLLVL.